The 3 T cell receptor beta chains in this list originate from one sample, sequenced in a study of blood T cells in healthy people across ages. Sample-barcoded 5' priming and a J-beta primer mix drove a second PCR of 7 to 11 cycles. TCRdb independently ran MiXCR on the 5' RACE reads; one entry per CDR3 protein. Of 550,000 to 750,000 distinct CDR3 sequences in the sample, about 21% were seen once. Sequenced sample: blood. The receptors were gathered from a man between 65 and 85 years old in good health.

This chain connects TRBV5-6 to TRBJ2-5; 7 bases agree with TRBD1. Looked up from germline, CDR1 is SGHDT and CDR2 is YYEEEE. The length of the CDR3 is 14 residues. The V gene end was trimmed by 4 bases and the J gene end by 11 bases; junction bases not matched to a gene: 14. In nucleotides, the CDR3 is TGTGCCAGCAGCCCGTGGGACAGACCCCTGGAGCAGTACTTC. Translation gives CASSPWDRPLEQYF.

The V gene is TRBV5-6, the J gene TRBJ2-5; 11 nucleotides match TRBD1. This CDR3 is 16 amino acids long. The V gene end was trimmed by 3 bases and the J gene end by 1 base; junction bases not matched to a gene: 5. Germline V gives CDR1 SGHDT, CDR2 YYEEEE. CDR3 region: CASSSGTGGFQETQYF. The CDR3, as DNA: TGTGCCAGCAGCTCCGGGACAGGGGGTTTCCAAGAGACCCAGTACTTC.

The rearrangement links TRBV20-1 to TRBJ2-3, with TRBD1 as a possible D gene (5 bases). The CDR3 is made up of 14 amino acids. Germline CDR1 reads DFQATT; CDR2 reads SNEGSKA (reference sequence). V was clipped by 3 bases and J by 4 bases, with 14 bases between them. CDR3 nucleotides: TGCAGTGCTAGCTCAGGGTTAATGGCAGATACGCAGTATTTT. Translating gives CSASSGLMADTQYF.